This TCR beta chain was identified during a study of blood T cell repertoires in COVID-19. Germline V gene data show CDR1 as LGHDT and CDR2 as YNNKEL (reference sequence). Trimming removed 3 bases from V and 7 bases from J, with 19 bases in between. The CDR3 extends over 16 amino acids. Profiling relied on immunoSEQ multiplex PCR, and the TCRdb table lists in-frame clones only, not all of them. Among 150,000 to 200,000 clones listed, around four fifths were seen once. The J gene is TRBJ2-1, the V gene TRBV3-1 (or the pseudogene TRBV3-2), with D possibly matching TRBD2 (6 bases). The sequence was collected from a woman aged 65 to 85 who had recovered from COVID-19. Material for sequencing was peripheral blood. In DNA, the CDR3 is TGTGCCAGCAGCCAGTGGGGGAGGAGGATAAGGAATGAGCAGTTCTTC. It translates to CASSQWGRRIRNEQFF.